This T cell receptor (beta chain) was captured in a study of T cells in Graves' hyperthyroidism and ophthalmopathy. Germline CDR1 reads MNHEY; CDR2 reads SMNVEV (reference sequence). The CDR3 has 17 amino acids. With 5 bases clipped from V and 2 bases from J, the junction kept 9 bases outside the gene matches. This clonotype occurred many times. Using RNA transcripts as the source, TCR beta CDR3 regions were amplified. TCR CDR3 regions were first amplified by RT-PCR with HTBI primers. MiXCR was run by TCRdb on the multiplex PCR reads, yielding one entry per CDR3 protein. Of fewer than 500,000 distinct CDR3 sequences in the sample, roughly 13% were seen once.

The sequence was obtained from a young man with Graves' hyperthyroidism that later progressed to Graves' ophthalmopathy. Sequencing used blood. The rearrangement links TRBV27 to TRBJ2-2; TRBD1 matches at 9 bases. CDR3 sequence reads: CASSPRDRALNTGELFF. In DNA, the CDR3 is TGTGCCAGCAGTCCCCGGGACAGGGCTCTAAACACCGGGGAGCTGTTTTTT.